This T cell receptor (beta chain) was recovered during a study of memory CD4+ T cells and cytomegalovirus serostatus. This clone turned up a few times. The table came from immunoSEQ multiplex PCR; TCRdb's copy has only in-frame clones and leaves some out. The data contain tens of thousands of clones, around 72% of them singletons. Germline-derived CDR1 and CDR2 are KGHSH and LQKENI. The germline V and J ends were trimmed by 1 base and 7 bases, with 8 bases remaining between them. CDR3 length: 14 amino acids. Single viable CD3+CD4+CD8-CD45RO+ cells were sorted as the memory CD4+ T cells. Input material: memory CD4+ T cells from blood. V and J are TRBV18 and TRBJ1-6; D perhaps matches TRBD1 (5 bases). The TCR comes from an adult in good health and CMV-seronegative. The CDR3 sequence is CASSPQGNNSPLHF. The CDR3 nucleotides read TGTGCCAGCTCACCACAGGGGAACAATTCACCCCTCCACTTT.